This passage covers 25 T cell receptor beta chains from one sample sequenced in a study of shared clonotypes between healthy human individuals. Naivety among CD8 cells was defined by CD45RO negativity and positive CCR7 selection, thereby excluding terminally differentiated effector memory CD45RA+ cells. Clones were sequenced by immunoSEQ multiplex PCR, and TCRdb holds only the in-frame ones, with some missing. In the table there are about 2.1 million clones, just over 90% of which are singletons. Sequenced sample: naive CD8+ T cells from PBMCs. These receptors all come from a man aged 18 to 30 in good health. Some clones in this sample may be carry-over from other donors' samples.

The V and J genes are TRBV7-9 and TRBJ2-1; 7 bases agree with TRBD1. Germline loops: CDR1 SEHNR, CDR2 FQNEAQ (reference sequence). The CDR3 is 16 amino acids. Unmatched junction bases numbered 8, after V lost 5 bases and J lost 1 base. CDR3 region: CASSTRQGMSYNEQFF. The CDR3 bases are TGTGCCAGCAGCACCAGACAGGGTATGTCCTACAATGAGCAGTTCTTC.

The rearrangement joins TRBV19 to TRBJ2-7; 12 nucleotides agree with TRBD2. V shed 3 bases, J shed 6 bases, and the junction held 6 bases outside the gene matches. Germline values: CDR1 LNHDA, CDR2 SQIVND (reference sequence). CDR3 size: 15 residues. The CDR3, as DNA: TGTGCCAGTAGTATTCTAGCGGGAGGGTTTGGCGAGCAGTACTTC. Encoded protein: CASSILAGGFGEQYF. Full variable domain (remainder filled in from reference TRBV19 and TRBJ2-7): DGGITQSPKYLFRKEGQNVTLSCEQNLNHDAMYWYRQDPGQGLRLIYYSQIVNDFQKGDIAEGYSVSREKKESFPLTVTSAQKNPTAFYLCASSILAGGFGEQYFGPGTRLTVT.

The rearrangement links TRBV5-1 to TRBJ2-1; the D gene is possibly TRBD2 (6 bases). The V gene lost 5 bases and the J gene lost 4 bases, with 19 bases spanning the gap. Per the germline V gene, CDR1 is SGHRS and CDR2 is YFSETQ. The CDR3 runs 16 residues. This CDR3 reads CASRSERSGPYNEQFF. The DNA of the CDR3 is TGCGCCAGCAGATCCGAGCGTAGCGGCCCTTACAATGAGCAGTTCTTC.

The chain carries TRBV13 and TRBJ2-1, with D possibly being TRBD2 (6 bases). V lost 4 bases and J lost 1, with 20 bases in between. CDR1 and CDR2 from the germline V gene are PRHDT and FYEKMQ (reference sequence). The CDR3 is 18 amino acids. The CDR3 sequence: CASSSELLEGGSYNEQFF. The CDR3 DNA reads as TGTGCCAGCAGCTCGGAGTTATTGGAGGGTGGGTCCTACAATGAGCAGTTCTTC.

V is TRBV5-1 and J is TRBJ2-2; D not certain. V was cut by 4 bases and J by 1 base, with 17 bases left in between. The CDR3 spans 17 residues. Germline lookup yields CDR1 SGHRS and CDR2 YFSETQ. The CDR3: CASSLQSVGMNTGELFF. The CDR3 DNA reads TGCGCCAGCAGCCTCCAAAGCGTGGGAATGAACACCGGGGAGCTGTTTTTT.

The chain carries TRBV25-1 and TRBJ2-7; D gene ambiguous. Germline-derived CDR1 and CDR2 are MGHDK and SYGVNS. The ends were cut back, 3 bases at V and 4 bases at J, with 19 bases in the middle. This CDR3 comprises 16 residues. The CDR3 DNA follows: TGTGCCAGCAGTGATGGTAGCCCGACCTACAAATACGAGCAGTACTTC. As protein: CASSDGSPTYKYEQYF.

This chain connects TRBV7-9 to TRBJ2-7; 8 bases align to TRBD1. The germline V gene has CDR1 SEHNR and CDR2 FQNEAQ (reference sequence). This CDR3 has 15 residues. V was pared by 6 bases and J by 5 bases, with 12 bases of the junction left unmatched. The CDR3 protein is CASRATQGAMDEQYF. CDR3 DNA: TGTGCCAGCAGGGCTACCCAGGGGGCAATGGACGAGCAGTACTTC.

The J gene is TRBJ2-1, the V gene TRBV9, with TRBD2 matching 10 bases. The CDR3 sequence is 16 residues long. The germline gives CDR1 SGDLS, CDR2 YYNGEE. The trim removed 3 bases at V and 2 bases at J, leaving 5 bases unmatched. The CDR3 DNA is TGTGCCAGCAGCGCCCGCACTAGCGGGGCCTACAATGAGCAGTTCTTC. It translates to CASSARTSGAYNEQFF.

In the case of this clone: This same CDR3 is encoded by further DNA sequences in the sample. The V and J genes are TRBV11-2 and TRBJ2-7; 12 bases are shared with TRBD2. Germline V gives CDR1 SGHAT, CDR2 FQNNGV. The CDR3 is 15 amino acids. V trimming: 1 base; J trimming: 2 bases; junction bases outside the gene matches: 0. CDR3 nucleotides: TGTGCCAGCAGCTTAGGGACTAGCGGGACCTACGAGCAGTACTTC. Encoded protein: CASSLGTSGTYEQYF.

The chain recombines TRBV7-9 with TRBJ1-2, with a tentative D call TRBD1 (5 bases). Trimming removed 3 bases from V and 2 bases from J, with 19 bases in between. Per the germline V gene, CDR1 is SEHNR and CDR2 is FQNEAQ (reference sequence). CDR3 length: 17 residues. CDR3 protein: CASSLMFGVRANYGYTF. The CDR3 nucleotides read TGTGCCAGCAGCTTGATGTTCGGGGTCAGGGCCAACTATGGCTACACCTTC.

Turning to this clone: This sample includes further DNA sequences coding for the same CDR3. The CDR3 DNA follows: TGTGCCAGCAGTTCCCCGGGCCATCTGAACACTGAAGCTTTCTTT. As protein: CASSSPGHLNTEAFF. The chain carries TRBV27 and TRBJ1-1, with D unclear. CDR1 is MNHEY and CDR2 is SMNVEV in the germline V gene (reference sequence). The CDR3 contains 15 residues. The germline V and J ends were trimmed by 4 bases and 0 bases, with 12 bases remaining between them.

The J gene is TRBJ1-4, the V gene TRBV2; D is ambiguous. The germline V gene encodes CDR1 SNHLY and CDR2 FYNNEI. V was shortened by 2 bases and J by 8 bases, with 6 bases between the two germline ends. CDR3 size: 12 residues. CDR3: CASSEPGEKLFF. For the CDR3, the DNA is TGTGCCAGCAGTGAACCTGGCGAAAAACTGTTTTTT.

The V call is TRBV4-1, the J call TRBJ2-7; 10 bases align to TRBD2. The CDR3 runs to 14 residues. Germline V CDR1 and CDR2: MGHRA, YSYEKL. The ends lost 3 bases at V and 6 bases at J; junction bases unmatched: 5. The CDR3 nucleotides are TGCGCCAGCAGCCACACGACTAGCGGGTCCGAGCAGTACTTC. Translated: CASSHTTSGSEQYF.

The chain is built from TRBV6-5 and TRBJ2-5, with a possible D match to TRBD1 (6 bases). Looked up from germline, CDR1 is MNHEY and CDR2 is SVGAGI. There are 13 residues in the CDR3. Trimming left V 7 bases short and J 6 bases short, with 15 bases between. The CDR3 sequence is CASTGGRGKTQYF. CDR3 nucleotides: TGTGCCAGCACTGGGGGCAGGGGAAAGACCCAGTACTTC.

In nucleotides, the CDR3 is TGTGCCAGCGACAGGGGCGCCGGGGAGCTGTTTTTT. Encoded protein: CASDRGAGELFF. The J gene is TRBJ2-2, the V gene TRBV19, with 8 bases fitting TRBD1. Trimming cost V 9 bases and J 6 bases; bases outside gene matches: 3. The germline V gene has CDR1 LNHDA and CDR2 SQIVND (reference sequence). The CDR3 extends over 12 amino acids. The whole variable domain, filled in from reference TRBV19 and TRBJ2-2, reads DGGITQSPKYLFRKEGQNVTLSCEQNLNHDAMYWYRQDPGQGLRLIYYSQIVNDFQKGDIAEGYSVSREKKESFPLTVTSAQKNPTAFYLCASDRGAGELFFGEGSRLTVL.

This chain connects TRBV9 to TRBJ2-7, with a possible D match to TRBD2 (5 bases). Germline V lookup: CDR1 SGDLS, CDR2 YYNGEE. V lost 0 bases and J 7 bases, leaving 14 bases between the germline ends. This CDR3 region has 14 residues. The DNA for the CDR3 is TGTGCCAGCAGCGTAGAACTAGGTGGTAGGGAGCAGTACTTC. Translated, it gives CASSVELGGREQYF.

V is TRBV7-2 and J is TRBJ2-2, with D unresolved. V lost 2 bases and J 6 bases, leaving 4 bases between the germline ends. The germline V gene encodes CDR1 SGHTA and CDR2 FQGNSA. The CDR3 consists of 12 residues. The CDR3 DNA is TGTGCCAGCAGCTTATTTGCCGGGGAGCTGTTTTTT. It specifies CASSLFAGELFF.

The V gene is TRBV11-1, the J gene TRBJ2-1; tentative D call: TRBD2 (6 bases). V gave up 1 base and J gave up 5 bases, with 15 bases separating them. CDR3 length: 16 residues. Germline loops: CDR1 SGHAT, CDR2 FQDESV (reference sequence). The CDR3 sequence is CASSLVLTTSNNEQFF. Here the CDR3 DNA reads TGTGCCAGCAGCTTAGTCCTTACGACTAGTAACAATGAGCAGTTCTTC.

The J gene is TRBJ2-2, the V gene TRBV11-3; 10 bases are a match to TRBD1. Germline V gene sequence: CDR1 SGHNT, CDR2 YENEEA. The CDR3 is 15 residues long. J was trimmed by 2 bases and V by 5 bases; bases with no gene match: 2. The CDR3 is CASSRDRGNTGELFF. In nucleotides, the CDR3 is TGTGCCAGCAGCAGGGACAGGGGAAACACCGGGGAGCTGTTTTTT.

The V and J genes are TRBV5-1 and TRBJ1-2, with 7 bases fitting TRBD1. The junction had 5 bases not matched to a gene; V was cut back by 5 bases and J by 7 bases. This CDR3 is built from 12 residues. CDR1 SGHRS and CDR2 YFSETQ come from the germline V gene. CDR3 in amino acids: CASRPGGTGYTF. The DNA of the CDR3 is TGCGCCAGCAGACCAGGGGGTACTGGCTACACCTTC.

The chain has TRBV5-8 and TRBJ2-3; tentative D call: TRBD1 (7 bases). This CDR3 has 14 residues. The V gene lost 2 bases and the J gene lost 4 bases, with 11 bases spanning the gap. Germline-derived CDR1 and CDR2 are SGHTS and YDEGEE. CDR3 amino acids: CASSLPGGPDTQYF. DNA for the CDR3: TGTGCCAGCAGCTTACCAGGGGGGCCAGATACGCAGTATTTT.

V is TRBV5-4 and J is TRBJ1-2; 11 nucleotides align to TRBD1. CDR1 is SGHNT, CDR2 YYREEE, per germline (reference sequence). CDR3 size: 15 residues. The J segment lost 8 bases and the V segment lost 1 base, leaving 7 bases of the junction unmatched. The CDR3 bases are TGTGCCAGCAGCTTGCCCGGGACAGGGGGAGAAGGCTACACCTTC. Its translation is CASSLPGTGGEGYTF.

Here the CDR3 DNA reads TGTGCCAGCAGTCCCAGGGGGGACACTGAAGCTTTCTTT. Amino acid sequence: CASSPRGDTEAFF. This chain joins TRBV2 and TRBJ1-1, with 7 bases matching TRBD1. CDR1 SNHLY and CDR2 FYNNEI come from the germline V gene. Trimming removed 5 bases from V and 3 bases from J; junction bases left unmatched: 3. The CDR3 sequence is 13 residues long.

V usage is TRBV10-3 and J usage is TRBJ2-5; a possible D gene is TRBD2 (5 bases). The germline V and J ends were trimmed by 10 bases and 2 bases, with 17 bases remaining between them. Germline V gives CDR1 ENHRY, CDR2 SYGVKD. CDR3 size: 14 residues. CDR3 bases: TGTGCCACCAACACCGCTAGAGGGCAAGAGACCCAGTACTTC. Translating gives CATNTARGQETQYF.

This chain uses TRBV5-8 with TRBJ1-1; D call uncertain. The CDR3 contains 14 residues. V was trimmed by 0 bases and J by 1 base, leaving 7 bases between them. Germline CDR1 and CDR2: SGHTS and YDEGEE. CDR3 amino acids: CASSLVIRNTEAFF. CDR3 coding DNA: TGTGCCAGCAGCTTGGTTATAAGGAACACTGAAGCTTTCTTT.